The rows below give T cell receptor beta chains drawn from one sample of a study of cytomegalovirus exposure and HLA in healthy donors. The assay was immunoSEQ multiplex PCR, and TCRdb's table has in-frame clones only and misses some. The sample carries about 200,000 clones, around 82% recorded once. Input material: PBMCs. The receptors were gathered from a woman under 40 in good health and CMV-seronegative. CDR3s include the opening cysteine and the closing phenylalanine or tryptophan. A D gene is named only where the DNA matches it firmly. Not all rows give a size; the values are once, few, many and, for expanded clones, a class.

CDR3 DNA	CDR3 protein	D gene	V gene	J gene	clone size
TGTGCCAGCAGTGAACAGGGTAAGAACACTGAAGCTTTCTTT	CASSEQGKNTEAFF	.	TRBV6-1	TRBJ1-1	few
TGTGCCAGCTCACCACCTAATCGACAGAGTGGGTTTCGTAACACTGAAGCTTTCTTT	CASSPPNRQSGFRNTEAFF	.	TRBV18	TRBJ1-1	.
TGCGCCAGCAGCCACCCGACCGACAGGGGCTATGAAAAACTGTTTTTT	CASSHPTDRGYEKLFF	TRBD1	TRBV4-1	TRBJ1-4	.
TGTGCCAGCAGCTGGGGCGGCGACTGGCTTTACGAGCAGTACTTC	CASSWGGDWLYEQYF	.	TRBV7-9	TRBJ2-7	.
TGTGCCAGCAGTTTAAGACAGGGGTACTCTGGAAACACCATATATTTT	CASSLRQGYSGNTIYF	TRBD1	TRBV27	TRBJ1-3	few
TGTGCCAGCAGCCCTACAGGGGGTGATCGTGGGACCTACGAGCAGTACTTC	CASSPTGGDRGTYEQYF	TRBD1	TRBV7-8	TRBJ2-7	.
TGCGCCAGCATCCCAGGACAGTTCATGAACACTGAAGCTTTCTTT	CASIPGQFMNTEAFF	.	TRBV10-2	TRBJ1-1	.
TGTGCCAGCTCACCAGAACTAGACTCCTACGAGCAGTACTTC	CASSPELDSYEQYF	.	TRBV18	TRBJ2-7	once
TGTGCCAGCAGTTCCCGACTAGCGGGGCCCTCCTACAATGAGCAGTTCTTC	CASSSRLAGPSYNEQFF	TRBD2	TRBV28	TRBJ2-1	once
TGCGCCAGCAGCTTGAGAACAGGTCAAGCCTACGAGCAGTACTTC	CASSLRTGQAYEQYF	.	TRBV5-1	TRBJ2-7	.
TGCGCCAGCAGCTTGCGGGGGACCAGTGAAGCTTTCTTT	CASSLRGTSEAFF	.	TRBV5-1	TRBJ1-1	.
TGTGCCACCTCGGGAGAGGCCTACGAGCAGTACTTC	CATSGEAYEQYF	.	TRBV7-6	TRBJ2-7	few
TGTGCCAGCTCAGGACAGCGCAGGAACACTGAAGCTTTCTTT	CASSGQRRNTEAFF	.	TRBV18	TRBJ1-1	.
TGCGCCAGCAGCTTAGTCGTCGGGACCCAGTACTTC	CASSLVVGTQYF	.	TRBV5-1	TRBJ2-5	.
TGTGCCAGCAGCTTAGACCGCAGAGATACGCAGTATTTT	CASSLDRRDTQYF	.	TRBV7-9	TRBJ2-3	.
TGTGCCAGCAGCTTGCAGGGACTAGGCACAGATACGCAGTATTTT	CASSLQGLGTDTQYF	TRBD2	TRBV5-6	TRBJ2-3	.
TGCGCCAGCAGCCCCATTGGGGCGGGGGGAGGCTACAATGAGCAGTTCTTC	CASSPIGAGGGYNEQFF	TRBD2	TRBV5-1	TRBJ2-1	.
TGTGCCAGCAGCTGGCAGGGGGGACGCAACTATGGCTACACCTTC	CASSWQGGRNYGYTF	TRBD1	TRBV6-5	TRBJ1-2	once
TGTGCCAGCAGTTATACAGGGGGTTCCTACAATGAGCAGTTCTTC	CASSYTGGSYNEQFF	TRBD1	TRBV2	TRBJ2-1	.
TGCAGCGTTCCCATGACAGGGACGGACACCATATATTTT	CSVPMTGTDTIYF	TRBD1	TRBV29-1	TRBJ1-3	.
TGTGCCAGCAGTTTTGCCGAGGTTAAAGAGACCCAGTACTTC	CASSFAEVKETQYF	.	TRBV6-6	TRBJ2-5	.
TGTGCCAGCAGCCTAACGGGGAACACTGAAGCTTTCTTT	CASSLTGNTEAFF	.	TRBV11-2	TRBJ1-1	.
TGTGCCAGCAGCGCCGTCAACAGCGGGCCCTACGGGTGGCGCAATCAGCCCCAGCATTTT	CASSAVNSGPYGWRNQPQHF	.	TRBV21-1	TRBJ1-5	.
TGTGCCAGCAGTGAAACCAGGGTGAACACTGAAGCTTTCTTT	CASSETRVNTEAFF	.	TRBV6-1	TRBJ1-1	.
TGTGCCATCAGGGCGACTAGCGGGCCTATTCGGAATGAGCAGTTCTTC	CAIRATSGPIRNEQFF	TRBD2	TRBV10-3	TRBJ2-1	.
TGTGCCTGGAGCGCCTCTAGCGGGGTAAAGACCCAGTACTTC	CAWSASSGVKTQYF	TRBD2	TRBV30	TRBJ2-5	.
TGTGCCAGCAGCGTAGGGACTAGCGGGAGGTGTGCGCAGTTCTTC	CASSVGTSGRCAQFF	TRBD2	TRBV9	TRBJ2-1	.
TGCGCCAGCAGCTTGGAGATGTATGAGAGAGAAGCTTTCTTT	CASSLEMYEREAFF	.	TRBV5-1	TRBJ1-1	once
TGTGCCAGCAGCTGGGGTCTTAGACAGGGACAGAGAAATTCACCCCTCCACTTT	CASSWGLRQGQRNSPLHF	TRBD1	TRBV5-8	TRBJ1-6	.
TGTGCCAGCTCACCAATCGGACAGGACTACGAGCAGTACTTC	CASSPIGQDYEQYF	TRBD1	TRBV18	TRBJ2-7	.
TGTGCCAGCAGCCATCTCGGGAGGGACGAGCAGTACTTC	CASSHLGRDEQYF	TRBD2	TRBV4-1	TRBJ2-7	.
TGTGCCAGGTCAGAGAGCATAGCGGGAGAAGGTCGCGAGCCCAAAAACATTCAGTACTTC	CARSESIAGEGREPKNIQYF	TRBD2	TRBV27	TRBJ2-4	.
TGTGCCAGCAGCCAGGACAGGGGATCCTACAATGAGCAGTTCTTC	CASSQDRGSYNEQFF	TRBD1	TRBV5-4	TRBJ2-1	.
TGTGCCAGTAGCACCAGGGTGGTACAGGGGGCAGATACGCAGTATTTT	CASSTRVVQGADTQYF	TRBD1	TRBV19	TRBJ2-3	few
TGTGCCAGTAGTATCTGGACAACCCTAGCCAAAAACATTCAGTACTTC	CASSIWTTLAKNIQYF	.	TRBV19	TRBJ2-4	.
TGCGCCAGCAGCTTGCAGGCGGGGGGGCGCGCAGATACGCAGTATTTT	CASSLQAGGRADTQYF	TRBD2	TRBV5-1	TRBJ2-3	.
TGTGCCAGCAGCCGAAAGTCCGGGACAGGGGGCCCCACAGATACGCAGTATTTT	CASSRKSGTGGPTDTQYF	TRBD1	TRBV7-9	TRBJ2-3	.
TGTGCCAGCAGTCTGACAGCGGGGGGAAACACCATATATTTT	CASSLTAGGNTIYF	.	TRBV6-5	TRBJ1-3	.
TGTGCCAGCAGTTACTCACCGGGACAGTCCTACAATGAGCAGTTCTTC	CASSYSPGQSYNEQFF	TRBD1	TRBV6-5	TRBJ2-1	.
TGTGCTAGTGGTTTGGGGAGTGAGGAAGCTTTCTTT	CASGLGSEEAFF	.	TRBV12-5	TRBJ1-1	.
TGTGCCAGCAGCCAAGACGGTAAGAGCTCTGGGGCCAACGTCCTGACTTTC	CASSQDGKSSGANVLTF	.	TRBV4-2	TRBJ2-6	.
TGCAGCGTTGGCCCCTACAGGGGAGCCGGGGAGCTGTTTTTT	CSVGPYRGAGELFF	TRBD1	TRBV29-1	TRBJ2-2	.
TGTGCCAGTAATAAGGCCGCTTTTACGTCAGGAAAACTGTTTTTT	CASNKAAFTSGKLFF	.	TRBV19	TRBJ1-4	.
TGTGCCAGCAGTTCTGGCCTGCCCCCCTACGAGCAGTACTTC	CASSSGLPPYEQYF	.	TRBV6-5	TRBJ2-7	.
TGTGCCAGCAGCGCCGGGACACCTCTCTACGAGCAGTACTTC	CASSAGTPLYEQYF	.	TRBV5-4	TRBJ2-7	.
TGCGCCAGCTCCCAAACCCCGGGCACAGATACGCAGTATTTT	CASSQTPGTDTQYF	.	TRBV5-1	TRBJ2-3	.
TGCGCCAGCAGCAGACGACAGGGGGGGAACACTGAAGCTTTCTTT	CASSRRQGGNTEAFF	TRBD1	TRBV5-1	TRBJ1-1	.
TGCGCCAGCAGCTTGGCCGCGACTAAAAACTACGAGCAGTACTTC	CASSLAATKNYEQYF	.	TRBV5-1	TRBJ2-7	few
TGCGCCAGCAGGGCTCCAGGGGCGCTGGGCACCGGGGAGCTGTTTTTT	CASRAPGALGTGELFF	.	TRBV5-1	TRBJ2-2	.
TGCAGCGTTGTTCGAGGAGGGATAACTGAAGCTTTCTTT	CSVVRGGITEAFF	.	TRBV29-1	TRBJ1-1	.
TGTGCCAGCCAGGGACAGGGGGCAGGGGAGCAGTACTTC	CASQGQGAGEQYF	TRBD1	TRBV19	TRBJ2-7	.
TGTGCCAGCAGTGAAGTGAGCACAGGGGGCACTGAGCAGTTCTTC	CASSEVSTGGTEQFF	TRBD1	TRBV2	TRBJ2-1	.
TGTGCCAGCAGCTTTGCAGGGGCCGAAGAGACCCAGTACTTC	CASSFAGAEETQYF	.	TRBV7-9	TRBJ2-5	.
TGCGCCAGCAGCCGGGACTGGGGAACCTACGAGCAGTACTTC	CASSRDWGTYEQYF	.	TRBV4-1	TRBJ2-7	.
TGTGCCAGCAGTTACTCCGAGGACAGTAATTCACCCCTCCACTTT	CASSYSEDSNSPLHF	.	TRBV6-5	TRBJ1-6	few